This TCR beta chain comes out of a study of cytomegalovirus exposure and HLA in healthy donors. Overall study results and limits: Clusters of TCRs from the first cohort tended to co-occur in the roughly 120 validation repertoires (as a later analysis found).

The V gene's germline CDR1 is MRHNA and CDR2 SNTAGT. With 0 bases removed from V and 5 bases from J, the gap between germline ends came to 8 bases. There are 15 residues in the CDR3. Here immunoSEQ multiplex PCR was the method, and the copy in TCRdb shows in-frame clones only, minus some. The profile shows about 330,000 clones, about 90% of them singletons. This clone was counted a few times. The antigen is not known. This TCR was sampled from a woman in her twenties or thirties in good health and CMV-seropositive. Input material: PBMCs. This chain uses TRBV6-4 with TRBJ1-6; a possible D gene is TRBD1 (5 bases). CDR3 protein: CASSDSRDHNSPLHF. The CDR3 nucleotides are TGTGCCAGCAGTGACTCCCGGGACCATAATTCACCCCTCCACTTT.